The 18 T cell receptor beta chains listed next were all sequenced from one sample in a study of blood T cell repertoires in COVID-19. Clones were sequenced by immunoSEQ multiplex PCR, and TCRdb holds only the in-frame ones, with some missing. The sample includes roughly 190,000 clones, 70% to 85% of them seen just once. The specimen sequenced was PBMCs or T cells enriched from blood (not recorded which). The receptors were sampled from a woman in her 30s who had recovered from COVID-19.

This clone has only one observation. The rearrangement joins TRBV9 to TRBJ1-3, with 7 bases identical to TRBD1. Germline CDR1 and CDR2: SGDLS and YYNGEE. The CDR3 contains 17 residues. Germline trimming cut 3 bases from V and 0 bases from J; bases unmatched to any gene: 9. CDR3 sequence: CASSDHLTGSSGNTIYF. The CDR3 coding sequence is TGTGCCAGCAGCGACCATTTGACAGGGAGCTCTGGAAACACCATATATTTT.

The chain employs TRBV18 and TRBJ2-3; tentative D call: TRBD1 (5 bases). The V gene lost 4 bases and the J gene lost 2 bases, with 10 bases spanning the gap. The CDR3 contains 14 residues. Germline CDR1 and CDR2: KGHSH and LQKENI. The CDR3 DNA is TGTGCCAGCTCACGACAGTCTCCCACAGATACGCAGTATTTT. Amino acid sequence: CASSRQSPTDTQYF.

The rearrangement joins TRBV18 to TRBJ2-2, with D unclear. V lost 3 bases, J lost 2 bases, and 10 bases lay in between. CDR1 KGHSH and CDR2 LQKENI come from the germline V gene. This CDR3 has 15 amino acids. The DNA of the CDR3 is TGTGCCAGCTCACCGTACGCCCTAAACACCGGGGAGCTGTTTTTT. Encoded protein: CASSPYALNTGELFF.

The chain carries TRBV23-1 and TRBJ1-2, with TRBD1 matching over 7 bases. TRBV23-1 is sorted into the ORF group, with uncertain function. J lost 4 bases, V lost 3 bases, and 11 bases had no gene match. The CDR3 sequence is 16 residues long. The chain's CDR3 is CASSQHQQGHAYGYTF. In DNA form, the CDR3 reads TGCGCCAGCAGTCAGCACCAACAGGGGCATGCCTATGGCTACACCTTC.

This clone was seen just once. The CDR3 spells CASSPKDTSSYNEQFF. CDR3 in DNA: TGTGCCAGCAGCCCGAAGGACACGAGCTCCTACAATGAGCAGTTCTTC. The chain couples TRBV7-9 to TRBJ2-1, with D perhaps TRBD1 (5 bases). The length of the CDR3 is 16 residues. Per germline, CDR1 SEHNR and CDR2 FQNEAQ (reference sequence). Trimming removed 5 bases from V and 0 bases from J, with 14 bases in between.

This chain links TRBV14 with TRBJ1-4; D is undetermined. Germline V gene data show CDR1 as SGHDN and CDR2 as FVKESK. The CDR3 sequence is 15 residues long. V lost 4 bases and J 7 bases, leaving 16 bases between the germline ends. This CDR3 is CASSLPRISGEKLFF. CDR3 nucleotide sequence: TGTGCCAGCAGCCTCCCCAGGATAAGTGGTGAAAAACTGTTTTTT.

This chain uses TRBV5-1 with TRBJ1-1, with D uncertain. The CDR3 runs to 15 residues. V shed 2 bases and J shed 0 bases, with 11 bases lying between them. CDR1 and CDR2 (germline): SGHRS, YFSETQ. As DNA, the CDR3 is TGCGCCAGCAGCTTTGGATACAGCCTGAACACTGAAGCTTTCTTT. This sequence encodes CASSFGYSLNTEAFF.

This chain uses TRBV5-1 with TRBJ2-5; D is perhaps TRBD2 (5 bases). From germline, CDR1 is SGHRS and CDR2 YFSETQ. The CDR3 is 17 residues long. V was pared by 0 bases and J by 4 bases, with 19 bases between. The chain's CDR3 is CASSLAGVWEWVETQYF. The DNA for the CDR3 is TGCGCCAGCAGCTTGGCCGGGGTTTGGGAGTGGGTAGAGACCCAGTACTTC.

This clone was detected only once. This chain joins TRBV4-1 and TRBJ1-1; D is possibly TRBD1 (6 bases). Germline CDR1 is MGHRA and CDR2 is YSYEKL. Trimming pared 4 bases from V and 1 base from J, leaving 10 bases between. The CDR3 has 14 residues. The CDR3 sequence: CASSRGHPNTEAFF. The CDR3 nucleotides are TGCGCCAGCAGCCGGGGACACCCGAACACTGAAGCTTTCTTT.

The genes are TRBV19 and TRBJ2-7, with 10 bases aligning to TRBD1. Germline V lookup: CDR1 LNHDA, CDR2 SQIVND (reference sequence). V lost 8 bases to trimming and J lost 3 bases; unmatched junction nucleotides: 10. The CDR3 covers 15 residues. Written as DNA, the CDR3 is TGTGCCAGTGGGACAGGGGAATTGGGAAACTACGAGCAGTACTTC. Protein sequence: CASGTGELGNYEQYF. Drawing the rest from reference TRBV19 and TRBJ2-7, the complete variable domain is DGGITQSPKYLFRKEGQNVTLSCEQNLNHDAMYWYRQDPGQGLRLIYYSQIVNDFQKGDIAEGYSVSREKKESFPLTVTSAQKNPTAFYLCASGTGELGNYEQYFGPGTRLTVT.

V and J are TRBV18 and TRBJ1-4, with D hard to call. Between the trimmed V and J ends, which lost 4 bases and 13 bases, there was a span of 10 bases. Germline-derived CDR1 and CDR2 are KGHSH and LQKENI. The CDR3 spans 11 residues. The CDR3 loop reads CASSQKEGLFF. CDR3 DNA: TGTGCCAGCTCACAGAAAGAGGGACTGTTTTTT.

This chain uses TRBV11-2 with TRBJ1-6; D gene uncertain. The CDR3 length is 16 residues. V was shortened by 1 base and J by 7 bases, with 14 bases between the two germline ends. Per germline, CDR1 SGHAT and CDR2 FQNNGV. The CDR3: CASSLGSARRNSPLHF. In DNA form, the CDR3 reads TGTGCCAGCAGCTTAGGGAGTGCCCGGAGGAATTCACCCCTCCACTTT.

The rearrangement joins TRBV28 to TRBJ1-2; D is undetermined. Between the trimmed V and J ends, which lost 2 bases and 8 bases, there was a span of 9 bases. The CDR3 is 12 amino acids. Germline V CDR1 and CDR2: MDHEN, SYDVKM. The DNA of the CDR3 is TGTGCCAGCAGTTTAATATCGGTAGGCTACACCTTC. It translates to CASSLISVGYTF.

This chain connects TRBV19 to TRBJ1-1; 8 bases map to TRBD1. The CDR3 sequence is 14 residues long. Germline-derived CDR1 and CDR2 are LNHDA and SQIVND (reference sequence). Germline trimming cut 0 bases from V and 6 bases from J; bases unmatched to any gene: 3. The CDR3 loop reads CASSIDDRGPEAFF. CDR3 bases: TGTGCCAGTAGTATAGATGACAGGGGCCCTGAAGCTTTCTTT.

This chain links TRBV5-1 with TRBJ2-1, with D hard to call. With 1 base removed from V and 7 bases from J, the gap between germline ends came to 3 bases. The CDR3 is 11 residues long. Germline assignment: CDR1 SGHRS and CDR2 YFSETQ. In nucleotides, the CDR3 is TGCGCCAGCAGCTTGATAAATGAGCAGTTCTTC. Protein product: CASSLINEQFF.

This chain uses TRBV2 with TRBJ2-7; 8 nucleotides agree with TRBD1. This CDR3 spans 16 amino acids. The germline CDR1 and CDR2 sequences are SNHLY and FYNNEI. The ends lost 3 bases at V and 8 bases at J; junction bases unmatched: 15. The CDR3 loop reads CASSEEVGFTGGQQYV. The CDR3 nucleotides are TGTGCCAGCAGTGAGGAGGTGGGTTTCACAGGGGGACAGCAGTACGTC.

The CDR3 spells CATSDRLPRSYNEQFF. CDR3 coding DNA: TGTGCCACCAGTGATCGACTCCCGCGCTCCTACAATGAGCAGTTCTTC. J is TRBJ2-1 and V is TRBV24-1; D uncertain. The CDR3 has 16 amino acids. Germline V CDR1 and CDR2: KGHDR, SFDVKD. V dropped 3 bases and J dropped 0 bases, with 11 bases sitting between them.

The rearrangement joins TRBV7-6 to TRBJ2-6; D unresolved. Trimming removed 5 bases at V and 1 base at J, with 9 bases between. From germline, CDR1 is SGHVS and CDR2 FNYEAQ. The CDR3 loop spans 15 amino acids. The DNA for the CDR3 is TGTGCCAGCAGCCAATCCCAATCTGGGGCCAACGTCCTGACTTTC. Protein sequence: CASSQSQSGANVLTF.